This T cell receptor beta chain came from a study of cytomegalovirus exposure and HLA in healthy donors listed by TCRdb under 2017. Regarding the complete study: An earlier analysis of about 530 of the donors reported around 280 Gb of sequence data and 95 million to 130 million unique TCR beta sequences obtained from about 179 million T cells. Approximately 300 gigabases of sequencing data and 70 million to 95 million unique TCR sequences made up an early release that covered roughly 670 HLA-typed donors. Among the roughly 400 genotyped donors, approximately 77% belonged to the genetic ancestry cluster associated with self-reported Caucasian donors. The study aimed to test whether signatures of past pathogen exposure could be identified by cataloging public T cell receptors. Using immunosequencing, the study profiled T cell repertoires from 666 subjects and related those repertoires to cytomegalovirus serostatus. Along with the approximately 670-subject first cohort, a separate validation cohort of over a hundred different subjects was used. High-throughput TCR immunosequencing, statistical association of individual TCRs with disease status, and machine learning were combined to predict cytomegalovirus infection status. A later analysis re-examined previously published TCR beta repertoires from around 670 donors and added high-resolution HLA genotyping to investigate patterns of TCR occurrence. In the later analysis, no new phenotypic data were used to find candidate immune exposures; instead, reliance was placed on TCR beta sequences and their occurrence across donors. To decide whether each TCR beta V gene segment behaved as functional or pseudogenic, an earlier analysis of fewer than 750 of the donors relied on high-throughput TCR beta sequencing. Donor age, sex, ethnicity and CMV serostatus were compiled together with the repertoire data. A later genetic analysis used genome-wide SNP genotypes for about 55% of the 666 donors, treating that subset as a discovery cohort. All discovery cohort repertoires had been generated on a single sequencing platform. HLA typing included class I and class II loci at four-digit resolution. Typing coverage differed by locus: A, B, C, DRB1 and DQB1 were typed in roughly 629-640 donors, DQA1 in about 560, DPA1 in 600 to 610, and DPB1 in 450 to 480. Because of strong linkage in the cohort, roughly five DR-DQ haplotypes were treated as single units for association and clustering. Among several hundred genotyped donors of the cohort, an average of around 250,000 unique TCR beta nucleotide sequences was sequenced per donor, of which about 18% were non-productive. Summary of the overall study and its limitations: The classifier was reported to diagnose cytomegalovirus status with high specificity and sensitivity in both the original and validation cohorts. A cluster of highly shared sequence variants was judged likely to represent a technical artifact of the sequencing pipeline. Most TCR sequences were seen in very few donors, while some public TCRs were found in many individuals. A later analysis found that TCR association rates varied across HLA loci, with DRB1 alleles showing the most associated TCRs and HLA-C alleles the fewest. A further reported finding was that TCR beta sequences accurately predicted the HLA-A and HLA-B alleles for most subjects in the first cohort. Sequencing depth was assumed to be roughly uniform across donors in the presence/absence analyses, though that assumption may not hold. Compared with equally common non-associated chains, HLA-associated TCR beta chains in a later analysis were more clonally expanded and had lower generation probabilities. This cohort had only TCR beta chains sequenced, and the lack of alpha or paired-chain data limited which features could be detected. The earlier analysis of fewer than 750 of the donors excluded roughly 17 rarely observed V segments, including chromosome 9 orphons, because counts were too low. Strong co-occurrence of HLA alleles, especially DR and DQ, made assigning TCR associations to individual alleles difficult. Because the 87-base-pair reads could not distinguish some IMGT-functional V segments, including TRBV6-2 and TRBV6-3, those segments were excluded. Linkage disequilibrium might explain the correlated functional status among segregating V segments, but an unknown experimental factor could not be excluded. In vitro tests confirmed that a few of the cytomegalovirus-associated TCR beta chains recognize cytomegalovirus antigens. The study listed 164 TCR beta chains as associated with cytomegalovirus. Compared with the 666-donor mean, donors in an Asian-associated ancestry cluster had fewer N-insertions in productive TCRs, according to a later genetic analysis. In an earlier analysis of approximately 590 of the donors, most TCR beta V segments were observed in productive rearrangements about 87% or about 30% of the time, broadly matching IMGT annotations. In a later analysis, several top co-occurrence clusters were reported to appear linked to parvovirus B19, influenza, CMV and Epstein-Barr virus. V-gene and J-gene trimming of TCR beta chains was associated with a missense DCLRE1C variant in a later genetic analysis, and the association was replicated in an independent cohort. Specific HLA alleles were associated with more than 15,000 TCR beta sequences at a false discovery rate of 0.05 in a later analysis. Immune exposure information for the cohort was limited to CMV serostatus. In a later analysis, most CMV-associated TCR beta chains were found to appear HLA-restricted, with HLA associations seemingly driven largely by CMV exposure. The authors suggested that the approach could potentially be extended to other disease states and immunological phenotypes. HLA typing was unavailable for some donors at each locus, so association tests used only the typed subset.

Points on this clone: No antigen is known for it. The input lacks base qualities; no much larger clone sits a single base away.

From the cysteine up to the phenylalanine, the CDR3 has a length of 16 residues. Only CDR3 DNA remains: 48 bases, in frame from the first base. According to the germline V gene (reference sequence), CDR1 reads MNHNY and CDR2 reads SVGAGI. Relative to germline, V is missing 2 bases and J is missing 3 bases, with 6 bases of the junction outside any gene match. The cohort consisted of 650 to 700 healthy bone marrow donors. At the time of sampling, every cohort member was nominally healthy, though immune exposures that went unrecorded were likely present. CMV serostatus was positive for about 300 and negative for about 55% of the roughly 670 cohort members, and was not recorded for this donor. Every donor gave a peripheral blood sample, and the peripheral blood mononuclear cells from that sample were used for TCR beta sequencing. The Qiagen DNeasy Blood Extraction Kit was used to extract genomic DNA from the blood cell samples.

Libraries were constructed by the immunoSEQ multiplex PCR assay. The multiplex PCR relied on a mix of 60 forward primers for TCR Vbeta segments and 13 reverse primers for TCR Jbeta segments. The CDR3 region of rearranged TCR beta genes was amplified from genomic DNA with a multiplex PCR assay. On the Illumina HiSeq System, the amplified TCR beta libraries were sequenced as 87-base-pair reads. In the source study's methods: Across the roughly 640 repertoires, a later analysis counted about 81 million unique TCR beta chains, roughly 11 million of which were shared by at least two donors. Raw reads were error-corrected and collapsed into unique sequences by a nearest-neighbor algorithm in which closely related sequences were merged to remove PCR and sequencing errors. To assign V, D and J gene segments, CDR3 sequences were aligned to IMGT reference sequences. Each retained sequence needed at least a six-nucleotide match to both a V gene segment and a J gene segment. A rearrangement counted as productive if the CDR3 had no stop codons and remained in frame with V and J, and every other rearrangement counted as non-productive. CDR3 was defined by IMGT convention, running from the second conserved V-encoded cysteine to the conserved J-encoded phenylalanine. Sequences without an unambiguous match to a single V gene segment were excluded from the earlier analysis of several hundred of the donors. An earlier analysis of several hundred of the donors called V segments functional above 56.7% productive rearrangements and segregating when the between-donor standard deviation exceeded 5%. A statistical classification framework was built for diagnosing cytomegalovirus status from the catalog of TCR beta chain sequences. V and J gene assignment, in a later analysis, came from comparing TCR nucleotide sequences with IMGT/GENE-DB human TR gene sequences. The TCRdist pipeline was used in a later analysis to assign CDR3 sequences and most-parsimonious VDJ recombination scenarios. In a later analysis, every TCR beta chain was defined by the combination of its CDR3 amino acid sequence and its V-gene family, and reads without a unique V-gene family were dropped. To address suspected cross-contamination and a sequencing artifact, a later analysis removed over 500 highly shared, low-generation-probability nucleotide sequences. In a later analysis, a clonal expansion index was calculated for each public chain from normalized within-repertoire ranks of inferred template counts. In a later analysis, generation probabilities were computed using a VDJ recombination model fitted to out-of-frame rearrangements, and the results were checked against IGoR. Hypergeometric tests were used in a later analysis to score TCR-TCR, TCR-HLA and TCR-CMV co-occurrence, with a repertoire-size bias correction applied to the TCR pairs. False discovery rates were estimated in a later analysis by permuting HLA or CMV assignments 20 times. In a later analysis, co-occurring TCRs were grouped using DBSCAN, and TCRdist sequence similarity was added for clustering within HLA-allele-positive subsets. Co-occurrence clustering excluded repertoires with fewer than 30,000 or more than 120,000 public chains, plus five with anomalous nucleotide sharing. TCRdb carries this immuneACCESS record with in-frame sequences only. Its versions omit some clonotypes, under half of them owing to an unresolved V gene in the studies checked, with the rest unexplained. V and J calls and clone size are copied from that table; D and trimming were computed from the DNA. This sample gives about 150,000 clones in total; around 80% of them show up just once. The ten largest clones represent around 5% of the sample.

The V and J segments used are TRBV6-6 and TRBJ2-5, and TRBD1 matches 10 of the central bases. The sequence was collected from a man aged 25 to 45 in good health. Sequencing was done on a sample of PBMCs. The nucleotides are TGTGCCAGCAGTTACCCCCCGGGACAGGGGAAAGAGACCCAGTACTTC. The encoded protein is CASSYPPGQGKETQYF.